The source of this TCR beta chain is a study of blood T cell repertoires in COVID-19. Turning to the study itself: Sources were T cells, B-cell-depleted T cells, or PBMCs; the material itself was cDNA or gDNA.

The CDR3 covers 14 residues. Germline assignment: CDR1 MNHEY and CDR2 SVGAGI. Trimming cost V 2 bases and J 0 bases, with 7 bases left between them. Sequencing was performed with immunoSEQ multiplex PCR; in TCRdb, only in-frame clones are kept and a portion is missing. The data contain about 300,000 clones, just under 90% of them singletons. The chain uses TRBV6-5 and TRBJ1-1, with no clear D. Sequenced material: peripheral blood. This sequence originates from a woman aged 50 to 60 with COVID-19, enrolled during active disease. The CDR3 sequence is CASSYRTVNTEAFF. CDR3 nucleotide sequence: TGTGCCAGCAGTTACAGAACGGTGAACACTGAAGCTTTCTTT.